There are a few counts of the clone carrying this T cell receptor beta chain. The antigen remains undetermined. Of the isolated RNA, all was reverse transcribed, and so the sequenced material was expressed TCRB transcripts. Method: immunoSEQ multiplex PCR; TCRdb's copy keeps in-frame clones and lacks some. The sample holds approximately 730,000 clones; 10% to 15% are singletons and the top ten take roughly 0.022%. The source of the sample is a study of beta chain features in type 1 diabetes. Overall study findings and caveats: A moderate, significant TCRB CDR3 shortening appeared in type 1 diabetes across four CD4+ subsets.

Germline values: CDR1 MNHEY, CDR2 SVGAGI. The CDR3 extends over 12 amino acids. V was trimmed by 7 bases and J by 4 bases, leaving 8 bases between them. This sequence originates from a man younger than 35 with type 1 diabetes. The sample comprised naive CD4+ T cells from blood. This chain links TRBV6-5 with TRBJ1-3; D ambiguous. The CDR3 coding sequence is TGTGCCAGCACCCTCCCCGGAAACACCATATATTTT. Its protein product is CASTLPGNTIYF.